These T cell receptor beta chains were read from a single sample in a study of shared T cell receptors in the human thymus. The method was immunoSEQ multiplex PCR; TCRdb's version includes in-frame clones alone and lacks a portion of them. The sample yields hundreds of thousands of clones, about 84% seen once. These same data were also listed under a study on human thymus T cells.

Input material: thymocytes. These receptors originate from a boy under three years old with a congenital heart defect. Both conserved end residues are part of each CDR3. The D gene is left open where the match is weak. Rows may omit the clone size; those that give it use once, few, many or a size class.

>.|TRBV19|TRBJ1-2|TRBD1
TGTGCCAGTAGTGGCCCCGGGACAGACAAACTTGGTGGCTACACCTTC
CASSGPGTDKLGGYTF
>few|TRBV28|TRBJ1-2|TRBD1
TGTGCCAGCAATCGACAGGGAAGCTATGGCTACACCTTC
CASNRQGSYGYTF
>few|TRBV18|TRBJ2-5|.
TGTGCCAGCTCACGAAGGGGGCAAGAGACCCAGTACTTC
CASSRRGQETQYF
>.|TRBV28|TRBJ2-7|TRBD2
TGTGCCAGCAGTTTAGGGACTAGCGGGCGATCCTACGAGCAGTACTTC
CASSLGTSGRSYEQYF
>.|TRBV7-9|TRBJ2-1|.
TGTGCCAGCAGCTTAAGTCCCGGGATAGAGCAGTTCTTC
CASSLSPGIEQFF
>.|TRBV19|TRBJ1-5|TRBD1
TGTGCCAGTAGTATCCCCGTGAAGGGGGCGTCACAGCCCCAGCATTTT
CASSIPVKGASQPQHF
>.|TRBV5-1|TRBJ2-1|.
TGCGCCAGCAGCCCGGACAATGAGCAGTTCTTC
CASSPDNEQFF
>few|TRBV30|TRBJ2-2|TRBD2
TGTGCCTGGAGTGTAAGGCTAGCGGGAGCGGCGAACACCGGGGAGCTGTTTTTT
CAWSVRLAGAANTGELFF
>once|TRBV11-1|TRBJ2-1|.
TGTGCCAGCAGCTTAGGGACTGACGATAGGTACAATGAGCAGTTCTTC
CASSLGTDDRYNEQFF
>.|TRBV30|TRBJ2-5|.
TGTGCCTGTAGACACAGAAACTCCCTCCACGAGACCCAGTACTTC
CACRHRNSLHETQYF
>.|TRBV6-1|TRBJ2-7|TRBD2
TGTGCCAGCAAGACTAGCGGGATTTACGAGCAGTACTTC
CASKTSGIYEQYF
>few|TRBV29-1|TRBJ1-1|.
TGCAGCGTTGTAAGGGGCAGGGACACTGAAGCTTTCTTT
CSVVRGRDTEAFF
>.|TRBV7-9|TRBJ2-1|.
TGTGCCAGCAGCCGGCCGGGTCACGGGGAAACCTACAATGAGCAGTTCTTC
CASSRPGHGETYNEQFF
>.|TRBV28|TRBJ1-2|.
TGTGCCAGCAGTTTCGCAGGGGCAAGTTTATATGGCTACACCTTC
CASSFAGASLYGYTF
>.|TRBV2|TRBJ2-7|.
TGTGCCAGCAGTGAACCCCTCTACGAGCAGTACTTC
CASSEPLYEQYF
>.|TRBV4-3|TRBJ1-2|TRBD1
TGCGCCAGCAGCCAAGATCGAGGCCAGGGGGCCCCAAGTGACACCTTC
CASSQDRGQGAPSDTF
>once|TRBV27|TRBJ2-7|.
TGTGCCAGCAGTTTATTGGGGGCCCACGAGCAGTACTTC
CASSLLGAHEQYF
>.|TRBV14|TRBJ2-7|.
TGTGCCAGCAGCCAAGATTTTCAACGGGACACCCTCCCTTCTGGCGAGCAGTACTTC
CASSQDFQRDTLPSGEQYF
>once|TRBV4-3|TRBJ2-3|.
TGCGCCAGCCTCCTAACCCTAGGGGGCACAGATACGCAGTATTTT
CASLLTLGGTDTQYF
>.|TRBV9|TRBJ2-7|.
TGTGCCAGCAGCGGCGGACAAGAGCAGTACTTC
CASSGGQEQYF
>.|TRBV30|TRBJ2-7|TRBD1
TGTGCCTGGGATATCGCTACCGGGACAGGGGGGGCCGAGCAGTACTTC
CAWDIATGTGGAEQYF
>.|TRBV30|TRBJ2-5|TRBD2
TGTGCCCTATCTAGCGGGAGGGCCGAAGGGGAGACCCAGTACTTC
CALSSGRAEGETQYF
>.|TRBV28|TRBJ1-5|.
TGTGCCAGCAGTCACACGGGGGATAATCAGCCCCAGCATTTT
CASSHTGDNQPQHF
>.|TRBV10-1|TRBJ2-7|TRBD1
TGCGCCAGTAAGCCGGGACAGGGAGCCTACGAGCAGTACTTC
CASKPGQGAYEQYF
>.|TRBV4-2|TRBJ2-7|TRBD1
TGTGCCAGCAGGGGGGGGAGGGACAGGGGTCAGTACGAGCAGTACTTC
CASRGGRDRGQYEQYF
>.|TRBV14|TRBJ2-7|.
TGTGCCAGCAGCCAAAGTACGGATACTAACTCCTACGAGCAGTACTTC
CASSQSTDTNSYEQYF
>.|TRBV4-3|TRBJ2-3|TRBD1
TGCGCCAGCAGCCAATCGGGACAGGGAAAGCCCTCTAGCACAGATACGCAGTATTTT
CASSQSGQGKPSSTDTQYF
>.|TRBV28|TRBJ2-2|.
TGTGCCAGCAGTTTATGGGCAGGTTTGAACACCGGGGAGCTGTTTTTT
CASSLWAGLNTGELFF
>.|TRBV9|TRBJ1-3|.
TGTGCCAGCAGCGTATGGGGCCTCTCTGGAAACACCATATATTTT
CASSVWGLSGNTIYF
>.|TRBV4-2|TRBJ2-2|.
TGTGCCAGCAGCCAAGAAGGCGGCAGGAGGTTCACCGGGGAGCTGTTTTTT
CASSQEGGRRFTGELFF
>.|TRBV29-1|TRBJ1-2|TRBD1
TGCAGCGGGGGGGGACAGGGGGATGGCTACACCTTC
CSGGGQGDGYTF
>.|TRBV2|TRBJ2-2|.
TGTGCCAGCAGGGGACAGAACACCGGGGAGCTGTTTTTT
CASRGQNTGELFF
>.|TRBV5-4|TRBJ2-3|TRBD1
TGTGCCAGCAGCTTGGGTCAGGGGGCAGATACGCAGTATTTT
CASSLGQGADTQYF